This T cell receptor beta chain was observed in a study of human T cells and chemical hapten exposure. Background on the study: Patients had diphenylcyclopropenone applied to the scalp weekly throughout the approximately 25-week study. Study-level points and caveats: Clustering by CDR3 similarity yielded significantly more large clusters from expanded TCRs than controls.

Using its own MiXCR run on the RACE reads, TCRdb lists one record per CDR3 protein. The sample includes approximately 73,000 distinct CDR3 sequences, about a tenth of them seen just once. With V trimmed by 8 bases and J by 1 base, 5 bases remained unmatched. There are 13 residues in the CDR3. Germline loops: CDR1 SGHRS, CDR2 YFSETQ. Time point indicated: patch test 1, 2 weeks after DPC sensitization. The treatment is: therapeutic diphenylcyclopropenone sensitization with weekly scalp DPC. The study drew its donors from alopecia patients who were 18 to 70 years old and suitable for DPC. Researchers extracted total RNA from unfractionated whole blood. This clonotype was observed a few times. Antigen specificity is unknown.

The source of this sequence is a woman in her forties or fifties with alopecia areata. Some clones in this sample may be carry-over from other donors' samples. The starting material was whole blood, obtained in connection with sensitization to the hapten diphenylcyclopropenone (DPC). This sequence joins TRBV5-1 and TRBJ2-7; 8 nucleotides match TRBD1. The CDR3 region is CASGQGASYEQYF. CDR3 nucleotides: TGCGCCAGTGGACAGGGAGCTTCCTACGAGCAGTACTTC.